This T cell receptor (beta chain) emerged from a study of cytomegalovirus exposure and HLA in healthy donors. Study details: A preliminary data release comprised 80 million or so unique TCRs obtained from HLA-typed donors.

Concerning this clone itself: The antigen is unknown.

It was with 60 Vbeta and 13 Jbeta primers that the PCR ran. Generated by immunoSEQ multiplex PCR, the TCRdb table keeps only in-frame clones and is missing some. The sample contains 150,000 to 200,000 clones, 75% to 80% of which appear only once. Germline values: CDR1 SGHVS, CDR2 FNYEAQ. The germline V and J ends were trimmed by 3 bases and 2 bases, with 11 bases remaining between them. This CDR3 spans 15 amino acids. Study-level results: Reported performance of the classifier showed diagnosis of cytomegalovirus status with high specificity and sensitivity.

The sample comprised PBMCs. The clonotype was recovered from a man between 45 and 60 years old in good health and CMV-seropositive. The chain links TRBV7-6 to TRBJ2-1; possible D gene TRBD1, 5 bases. The CDR3 is CASSFQGTPYNEQFF. The CDR3 bases are TGTGCCAGCAGCTTCCAGGGTACCCCCTACAATGAGCAGTTCTTC. The full variable domain, with the rest looked up from reference TRBV7-6 and TRBJ2-1, is GAGVSQSPRYKVTKRGQDVALRCDPISGHVSLYWYRQALGQGPEFLTYFNYEAQQDKSGLPNDRFSAERPEGSISTLTIQRTEQRDSAMYRCASSFQGTPYNEQFFGPGTRLTVL.